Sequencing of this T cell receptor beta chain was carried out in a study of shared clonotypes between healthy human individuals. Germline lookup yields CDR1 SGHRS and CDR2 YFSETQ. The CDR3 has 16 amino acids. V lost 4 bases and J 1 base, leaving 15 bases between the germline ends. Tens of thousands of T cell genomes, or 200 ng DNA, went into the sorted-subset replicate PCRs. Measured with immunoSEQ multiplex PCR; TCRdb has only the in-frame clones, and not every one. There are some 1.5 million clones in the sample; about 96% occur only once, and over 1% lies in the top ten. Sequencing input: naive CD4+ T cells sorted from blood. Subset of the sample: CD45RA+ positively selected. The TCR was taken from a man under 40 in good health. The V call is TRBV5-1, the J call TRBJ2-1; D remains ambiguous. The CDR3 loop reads CASSMGVGMSYNEQFF. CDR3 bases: TGCGCCAGCAGCATGGGCGTAGGGATGTCCTACAATGAGCAGTTCTTC.